The rows below give T cell receptor beta chains drawn from one sample of a study of blood T cell repertoires in COVID-19. TCRdb keeps only in-frame clones here, not all; method: immunoSEQ multiplex PCR. The table has 100,000 to 120,000 clones, about 80% seen once. The sequenced sample was peripheral blood. These receptors all come from a woman of 80 years or more with active or convalescent COVID-19. CDR3s include the opening cysteine and the closing phenylalanine or tryptophan. The D gene is left open where the match is weak. The size entry is marked missing in some rows and otherwise reads once, few, many or a size class.

>TRBJ1-2|TRBV27|.|.
TGTGCCAGCAGTTTATACGGACAATTAGGCGGCTACACCTTC
CASSLYGQLGGYTF
>TRBJ1-2|TRBV7-8|.|.
TGTGCCAGCAGCTTAGCGCACGAGTATGGCTACACCTTC
CASSLAHEYGYTF
>TRBJ1-4|TRBV18|.|TRBD1
TGTGCCAGCTCACCTCGGACAGGGGGTTCGGATGAAAAACTGTTTTTT
CASSPRTGGSDEKLFF
>TRBJ2-2|TRBV5-4|.|.
TGTGCCAGCAGCTTGACTACCGCGAACACCGGGGAGCTGTTTTTT
CASSLTTANTGELFF
>TRBJ1-1|TRBV2|.|.
TGTGCCAGCAGTACACAGACAGCTGAAGCTTTCTTT
CASSTQTAEAFF
>TRBJ1-2|TRBV25-1|.|TRBD1
TGTGCCAGCAAGGGACAGGACCTCTATGGCTACACCTTC
CASKGQDLYGYTF
>TRBJ2-3|TRBV5-1|.|TRBD2
TGCGCCAGCAGCTTAACGGTAGCGGGAGAGGCAGATACGCAGTATTTT
CASSLTVAGEADTQYF
>TRBJ2-7|TRBV5-4|.|.
TGTGCCAGCAGCTTGGTCGGGAGAGGGCGAAACGAGCAGTACTTC
CASSLVGRGRNEQYF
>TRBJ2-7|TRBV5-6|.|.
TGTGCCAGCAGTGGCTGGGCGTCCTACGAGCAGTACTTC
CASSGWASYEQYF
>TRBJ1-2|TRBV5-6|.|.
TGTGCCAGCAGCTTGATTTTCGATGGCTACACCTTC
CASSLIFDGYTF
>TRBJ1-1|TRBV7-2|.|TRBD1
TGTGCCAGCAGCCCCAGGACAGGGTTGACTGAAGCTTTCTTT
CASSPRTGLTEAFF
>TRBJ1-1|TRBV4-1|.|TRBD1
TGCGCCAGCAGCCGGGACAGCCGGGGGACTGAAGCTTTCTTT
CASSRDSRGTEAFF
>TRBJ1-2|TRBV5-1|.|TRBD1
TGCGCCAGCAGCATGCTCCGGGACAGGGGAGCTAACTATGGCTACACCTTC
CASSMLRDRGANYGYTF
>TRBJ2-7|TRBV7-2|.|.
TGTGCCAGCAGCCCGAGCTACGAGCAGTACTTC
CASSPSYEQYF
>TRBJ1-4|TRBV6-5|.|.
TGTGCCAGTCGGGGTTATGGTGAAAAACTGTTTTTT
CASRGYGEKLFF
>TRBJ2-1|TRBV25-1|.|.
TGTGCCAGCAGGCAACTAGGGAGCTCCTACAATGAGCAGTTCTTC
CASRQLGSSYNEQFF
>TRBJ1-2|TRBV7-3|.|.
TGTGCCAGCAGCTTAACCGGGAGCCATAACTATGGCTACACCTTC
CASSLTGSHNYGYTF
>TRBJ1-2|TRBV28|once|.
TGTGCCAGCAAGTTCAGGGCGGCTGGCTATGGCTACACCTTC
CASKFRAAGYGYTF
>TRBJ2-1|TRBV5-1|.|TRBD1
TGCGCCAGCAGCTCAGGACAGGGAGTGACATACAATGAGCAGTTCTTC
CASSSGQGVTYNEQFF
>TRBJ2-3|TRBV4-1|.|TRBD2
TGCGCCAGCAGCCCCAGGTACGGGGGACTAGCGACAGATACGCAGTATTTT
CASSPRYGGLATDTQYF
>TRBJ2-1|TRBV4-2|.|TRBD2
TGTGCCAGCAGCCGGACTAGCGGAACCTTCACCTACAATGAGCAGTTCTTC
CASSRTSGTFTYNEQFF
>TRBJ1-2|TRBV7-8|.|TRBD1
TGTGCCAGCAGCCCCTTTGGACAGGACACTAACTATGGCTACACCTTC
CASSPFGQDTNYGYTF
>TRBJ1-2|TRBV5-1|.|TRBD1
TGCGCCAGCAGCGTGGGACAGCCAAACTATGGCTACACCTTC
CASSVGQPNYGYTF
>TRBJ1-1|TRBV19|.|TRBD1
TGTGCCAGTAGGGGACAGGGAGTCACTGAAGCTTTCTTT
CASRGQGVTEAFF
>TRBJ2-7|TRBV9|.|.
TGTGCCAGCAGCGTTTCTCCCCACAACTCCTACGAGCAGTACTTC
CASSVSPHNSYEQYF
>TRBJ2-2|TRBV19|.|.
TGTGCCAGTAGTAGCCCCCCAGGGGTAACCGGGGAGCTGTTTTTT
CASSSPPGVTGELFF
>TRBJ2-7|TRBV7-9|few|TRBD2
TGTGCCAGCAGCTTAGCGGGGGGGTCCCACGAGCAGTACTTC
CASSLAGGSHEQYF
>TRBJ2-1|TRBV12-3/TRBV12-4|.|.
TGTGCCAGCAGTTCCCGCAGCTACAATGAGCAGTTCTTC
CASSSRSYNEQFF
>TRBJ2-1|TRBV11-2|.|TRBD2
TGTGCCAGCAGCTTAGATCGTCTAGCGGGAGATAAGTTCTTC
CASSLDRLAGDKFF
>TRBJ2-3|TRBV25-1|once|TRBD1
TGTGCCAGCAGTGACCGGGACAGGGGACGCACAGATACGCAGTATTTT
CASSDRDRGRTDTQYF
>TRBJ1-5|TRBV27|.|.
TGTGCCAGCAGTTATCGTAACACACCCGATCAGCCCCAGCATTTT
CASSYRNTPDQPQHF
>TRBJ2-7|TRBV5-1|.|.
TGCGCCAGCAGCTGGGTATTGGGAGGATCTGAATACGAGCAGTACTTC
CASSWVLGGSEYEQYF
>TRBJ1-1|TRBV20-1|.|TRBD1
TGCAGTGCTAGTGACCCGGGACAGGGGGATGTTGAAGCTTTCTTT
CSASDPGQGDVEAFF
>TRBJ1-1|TRBV5-6|.|.
TGTGCCAGCAGCTTGTTTGGGTCGGAGGACACTGAAGCTTTCTTT
CASSLFGSEDTEAFF
>TRBJ1-2|TRBV5-1|.|.
TGCGCCAGCACCTACCTGGGGGGAAGGAATGGCTACACCTTC
CASTYLGGRNGYTF
>TRBJ2-2|TRBV5-1|.|TRBD1
TGCGCCAGCAGCCCAAGGACAGGGGAGGTCGGGGAGCTGTTTTTT
CASSPRTGEVGELFF
>TRBJ2-3|TRBV5-4|.|TRBD1
TGTGCCAGCAGCTCTGACAGGGGCGATACGCAGTATTTT
CASSSDRGDTQYF
>TRBJ2-2|TRBV10-3|.|TRBD1
TGTGCCATGGGTCGACAGGGGGACACCGGGGAGCTGTTTTTT
CAMGRQGDTGELFF
>TRBJ2-3|TRBV7-2|.|.
TGTGCCAGCAGCCTCTCGGTGTTCACAGATACGCAGTATTTT
CASSLSVFTDTQYF
>TRBJ1-1|TRBV19|.|.
TGTGCCAGTAGTGGTTCGACCCGAGGATGGAACACTGAAGCTTTCTTT
CASSGSTRGWNTEAFF
>TRBJ2-1|TRBV5-1|.|.
TGCGCCAGCAGCTTGCTAGCGACACGGATTTACAATGAGCAGTTCTTC
CASSLLATRIYNEQFF
>TRBJ2-7|TRBV4-3|.|TRBD2
TGCGCCAGCAGCAAGACTAGCGGGAGGGGGTACGAGCAGTACTTC
CASSKTSGRGYEQYF
>TRBJ2-2|TRBV30|.|.
TGTGCCTGTTGGTTCGTCCAGGGGTTCTGGGAGGGGGAGCTGTTTTTT
CACWFVQGFWEGELFF
>TRBJ2-7|TRBV12-3/TRBV12-4|.|.
TGTGCCAGCAGTCCCACAGGGTGGGTGCAGTACTTC
CASSPTGWVQYF
>TRBJ2-2|TRBV2|.|.
TGTGCCAGCAGTGAAACTGTGGAGCTGTTTTTT
CASSETVELFF